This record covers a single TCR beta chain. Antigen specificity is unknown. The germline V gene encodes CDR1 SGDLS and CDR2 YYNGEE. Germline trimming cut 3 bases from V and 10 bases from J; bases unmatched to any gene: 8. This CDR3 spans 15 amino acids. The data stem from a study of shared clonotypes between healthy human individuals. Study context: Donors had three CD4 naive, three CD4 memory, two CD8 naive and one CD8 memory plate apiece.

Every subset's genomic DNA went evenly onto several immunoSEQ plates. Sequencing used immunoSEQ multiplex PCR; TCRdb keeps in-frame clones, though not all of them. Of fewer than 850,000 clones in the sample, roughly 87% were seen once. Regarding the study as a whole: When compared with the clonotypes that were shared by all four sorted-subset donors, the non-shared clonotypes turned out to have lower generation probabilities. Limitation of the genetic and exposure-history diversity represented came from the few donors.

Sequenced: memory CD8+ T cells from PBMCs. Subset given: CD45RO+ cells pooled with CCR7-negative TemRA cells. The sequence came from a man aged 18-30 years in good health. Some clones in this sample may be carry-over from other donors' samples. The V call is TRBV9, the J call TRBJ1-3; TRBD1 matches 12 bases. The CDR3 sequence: CASSAGDRGRWTIYF. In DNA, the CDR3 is TGTGCCAGCAGCGCTGGGGACAGGGGGCGATGGACCATATATTTT.